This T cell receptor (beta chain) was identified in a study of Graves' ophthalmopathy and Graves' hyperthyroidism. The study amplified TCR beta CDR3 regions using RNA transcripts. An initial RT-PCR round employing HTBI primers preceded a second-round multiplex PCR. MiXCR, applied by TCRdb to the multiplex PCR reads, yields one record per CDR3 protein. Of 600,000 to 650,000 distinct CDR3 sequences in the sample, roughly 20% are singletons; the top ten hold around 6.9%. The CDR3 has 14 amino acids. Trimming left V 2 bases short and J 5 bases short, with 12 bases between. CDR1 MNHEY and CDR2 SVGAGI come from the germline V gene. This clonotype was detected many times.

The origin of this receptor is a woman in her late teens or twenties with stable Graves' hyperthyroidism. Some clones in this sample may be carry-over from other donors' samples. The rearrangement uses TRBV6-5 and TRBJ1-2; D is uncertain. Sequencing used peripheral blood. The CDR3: CASSYKAGQYGYTF. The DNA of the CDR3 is TGTGCCAGCAGTTACAAGGCAGGCCAATATGGCTACACCTTC.